What follows is one TCR beta chain and its context. What it binds is not known. Trimming removed 3 bases at V and 9 bases at J, with 12 bases between. CDR1 is SGHTA, CDR2 FQGNSA, per germline. This CDR3 comprises 14 residues. This entry is derived from a study of post-analysis software for immune sequencing data. Study summary: Included among the disease courses, which were recorded for the cohort, were relapsing-remitting, secondary progressive and progressive-relapsing multiple sclerosis. Whole-study results and caveats: There was significantly lower normalized Chao1 diversity in multiple sclerosis patients than in controls. Strong co-clustering by F measure linked samples that shared a preparation batch. Controls showed lower frequencies than patients for several TRBV segments, and TRBV5-6, TRBV5-1 and TRBV20-1 were among these.

Unique molecular identifiers tagged the TCR beta cDNA libraries. The yield from around 1 to 10 million T cells was around 500,000 cDNA molecules in total. TCRdb fed the PCR reads into MiXCR, producing one record per CDR3 protein. This table holds hundreds of thousands of distinct CDR3 sequences, 55% to 60% found once. The clonotype originates from a girl aged 2 to 9 with multiple sclerosis. The chain links TRBV7-2 to TRBJ1-6; unclear D gene. The sequenced sample was blood. DNA for the CDR3: TGTGCCAGCAGCTTGATTAACTTGCGTTCACCCCTCCACTTT. Amino acids: CASSLINLRSPLHF.